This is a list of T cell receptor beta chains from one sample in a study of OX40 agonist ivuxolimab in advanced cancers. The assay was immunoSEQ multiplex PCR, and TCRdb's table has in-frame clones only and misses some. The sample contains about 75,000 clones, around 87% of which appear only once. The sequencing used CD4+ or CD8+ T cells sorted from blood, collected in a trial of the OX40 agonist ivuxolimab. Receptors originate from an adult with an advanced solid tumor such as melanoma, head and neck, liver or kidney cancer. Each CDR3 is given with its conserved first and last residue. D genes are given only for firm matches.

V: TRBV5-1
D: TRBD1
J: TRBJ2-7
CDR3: CASSLTGTALYEQYF

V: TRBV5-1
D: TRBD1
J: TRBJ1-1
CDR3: CASSLEGQGVTEAFF

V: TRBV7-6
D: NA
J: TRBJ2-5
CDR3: CASSARDLKETQYF

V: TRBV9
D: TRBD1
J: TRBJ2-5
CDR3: CASSVGGQGTETQYF

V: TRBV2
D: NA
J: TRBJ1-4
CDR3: CASIFRGGNEKLFF

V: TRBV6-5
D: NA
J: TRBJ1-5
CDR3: CASSSAVGPQHF

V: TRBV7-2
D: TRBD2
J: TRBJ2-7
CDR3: CASSTSASGRMYEQYF

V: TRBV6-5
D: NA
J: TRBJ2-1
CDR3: CASSRGAAREQFF

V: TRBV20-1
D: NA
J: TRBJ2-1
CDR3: CSASSEGQFF

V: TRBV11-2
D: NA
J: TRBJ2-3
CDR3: CASSLAWVADTQYF

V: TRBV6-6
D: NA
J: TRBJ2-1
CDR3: CASSYSTRPNNEQFF

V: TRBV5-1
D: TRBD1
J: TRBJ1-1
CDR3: CASSPRGDSTEAFF

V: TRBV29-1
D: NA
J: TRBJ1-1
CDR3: CSVEQNTEAFF

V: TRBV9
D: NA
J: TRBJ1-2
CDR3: CASSSRTTGDGGYTF

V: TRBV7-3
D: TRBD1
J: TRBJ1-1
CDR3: CASSFGTGGYTEAFF

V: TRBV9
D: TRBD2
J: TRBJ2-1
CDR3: CASSVGWREDGEQFF

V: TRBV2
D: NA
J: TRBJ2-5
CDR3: CASSQRGGGLGTQYF

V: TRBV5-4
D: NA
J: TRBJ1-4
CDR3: CASSWDRASEKLFF

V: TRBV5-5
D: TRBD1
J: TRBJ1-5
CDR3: CASSSHGTGGNQPQHF

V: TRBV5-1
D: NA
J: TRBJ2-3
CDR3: CASSLETNTDTQYF

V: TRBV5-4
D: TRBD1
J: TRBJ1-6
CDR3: CASSADREDSPLHF

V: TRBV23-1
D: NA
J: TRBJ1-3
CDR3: CASSQRAGGGNTIYF

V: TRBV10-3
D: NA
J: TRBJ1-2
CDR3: CAISPGTVNYGYTF

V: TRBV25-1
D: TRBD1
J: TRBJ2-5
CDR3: CASSELGTGGQETQYF

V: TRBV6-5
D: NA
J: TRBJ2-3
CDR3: CASSYGGRTDTQYF

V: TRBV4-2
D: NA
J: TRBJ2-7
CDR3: CASSQQHYEQYF

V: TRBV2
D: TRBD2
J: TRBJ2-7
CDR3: CASSGEAEQYF

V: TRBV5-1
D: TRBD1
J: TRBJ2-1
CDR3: CASSGTGETYNEQFF

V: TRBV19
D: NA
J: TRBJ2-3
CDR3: CASSISGVTDTQYF

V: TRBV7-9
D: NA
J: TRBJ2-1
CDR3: CASSSSAANNEQFF

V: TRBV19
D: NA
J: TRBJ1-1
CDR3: CASSNFRGHEAFF

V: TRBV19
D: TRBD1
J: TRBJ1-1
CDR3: CATRQGGENTEAFF

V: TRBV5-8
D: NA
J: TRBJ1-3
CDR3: CASSIRRTSGNTIYF

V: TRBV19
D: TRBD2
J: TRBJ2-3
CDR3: CASSNGLAADTQYF

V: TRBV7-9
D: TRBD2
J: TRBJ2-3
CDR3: CASSGGLAVEDTQYF

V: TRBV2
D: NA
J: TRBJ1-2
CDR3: CASELSAPGYTF

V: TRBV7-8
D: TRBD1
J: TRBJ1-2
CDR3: CASSLVRDSQFYGYTF

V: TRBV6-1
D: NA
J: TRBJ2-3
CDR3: CASSRQWNTQYF

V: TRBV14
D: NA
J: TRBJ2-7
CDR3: CASSIARTMKQYF

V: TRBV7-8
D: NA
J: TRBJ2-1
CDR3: CASTQGNTYNEQFF

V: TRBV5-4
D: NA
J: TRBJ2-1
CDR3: CASSGGNSPNNEQFF

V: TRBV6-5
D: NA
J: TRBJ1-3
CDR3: CASSRPGPGNTIYF

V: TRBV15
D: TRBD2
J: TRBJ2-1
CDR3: CATSRDRLAGGPSEEQFF

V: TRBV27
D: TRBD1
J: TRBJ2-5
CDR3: CASSPPRGRGLGETQYF

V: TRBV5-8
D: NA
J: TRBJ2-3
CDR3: CASSLAVVPGRADTQYF

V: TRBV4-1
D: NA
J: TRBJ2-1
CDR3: CASSQTGGSNEQFF

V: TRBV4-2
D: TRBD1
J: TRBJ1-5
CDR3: CASSPGTGGNQPQHF

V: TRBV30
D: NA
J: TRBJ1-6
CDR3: CAWKKGWGSPLHF

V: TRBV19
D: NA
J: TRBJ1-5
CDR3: CASSMETDSNQPQHF